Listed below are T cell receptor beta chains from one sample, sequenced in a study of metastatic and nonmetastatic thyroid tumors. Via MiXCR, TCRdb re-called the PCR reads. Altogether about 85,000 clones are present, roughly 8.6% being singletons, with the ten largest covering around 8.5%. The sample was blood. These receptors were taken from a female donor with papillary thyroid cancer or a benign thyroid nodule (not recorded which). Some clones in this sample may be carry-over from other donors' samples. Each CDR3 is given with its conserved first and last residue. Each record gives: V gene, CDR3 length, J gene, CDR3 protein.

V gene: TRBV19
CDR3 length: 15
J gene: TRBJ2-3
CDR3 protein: CASSTGLAGTDTQYF

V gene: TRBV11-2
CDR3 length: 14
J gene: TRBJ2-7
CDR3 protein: CASSPGQGAREQYF

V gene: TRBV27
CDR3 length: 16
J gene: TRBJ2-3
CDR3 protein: CASSPFSSGNTDTQYF

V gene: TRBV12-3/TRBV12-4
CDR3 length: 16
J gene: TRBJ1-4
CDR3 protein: CASSSQGAGTNEKLFF

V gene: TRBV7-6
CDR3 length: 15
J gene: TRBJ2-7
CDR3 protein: CASSPGGAGSNEQYF

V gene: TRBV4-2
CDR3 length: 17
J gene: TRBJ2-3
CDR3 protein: CASSQEAGALTADTQYF

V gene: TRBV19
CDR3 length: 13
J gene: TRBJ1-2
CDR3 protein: CASKREVNYGYTF

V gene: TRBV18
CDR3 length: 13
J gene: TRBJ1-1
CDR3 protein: CASSPTGSTEAFF

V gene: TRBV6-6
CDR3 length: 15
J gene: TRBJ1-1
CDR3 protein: CASSYSPGTDTEAFF

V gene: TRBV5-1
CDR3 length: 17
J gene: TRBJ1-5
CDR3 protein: CASSLDRGTHSNQPQHF

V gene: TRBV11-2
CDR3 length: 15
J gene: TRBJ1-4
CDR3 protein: CASSLGDRAPRKLFF

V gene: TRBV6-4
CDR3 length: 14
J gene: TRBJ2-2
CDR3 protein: CASSPGESTGELFF

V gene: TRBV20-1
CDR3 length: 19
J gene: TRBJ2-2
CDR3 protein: CSVVPMGLAGGPGTGELFF

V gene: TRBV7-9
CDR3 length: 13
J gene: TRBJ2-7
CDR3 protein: CASSRERGYEQYF

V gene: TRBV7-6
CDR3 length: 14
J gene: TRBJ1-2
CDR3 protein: CASSLETGGHGYTF

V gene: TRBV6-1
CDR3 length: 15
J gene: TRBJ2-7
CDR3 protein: CASKDSGVTSYEQYF